The 12 T cell receptor beta chains presented below share a single source sample, sequenced in a study of T cells in localized non-small cell lung cancer. Profiling relied on immunoSEQ multiplex PCR, and the TCRdb table lists in-frame clones only, not all of them. The sample yields around 29,000 clones, around 93% seen once. The sample in question was peripheral blood, obtained before any cancer treatment. The source is a female donor aged 60 or older with stage I lung adenocarcinoma.

The chain combines TRBV28 with TRBJ2-5, with D possibly TRBD2 on 5 matching bases. Between the trimmed V and J ends, which lost 2 bases and 11 bases, there was a span of 15 bases. The CDR3 consists of 13 residues. CDR1 MDHEN and CDR2 SYDVKM come from the germline V gene. CDR3 in DNA: TGTGCCAGCAGTTTACATGTTACTGGGGAGCAGTACTTC. Translating gives CASSLHVTGEQYF.

This clone was picked up a small number of times. The J gene is TRBJ1-3, the V gene TRBV19; no clear D. The germline V gene encodes CDR1 LNHDA and CDR2 SQIVND (reference sequence). This CDR3 is built from 14 residues. Trimming took 6 bases from V and 4 from J, leaving 13 bases between them. The CDR3 region is CASRSRGYGNTIYF. The CDR3, as DNA: TGTGCCAGTAGAAGTCGGGGTTACGGAAACACCATATATTTT. The full variable domain, in which reference TRBV19 and TRBJ1-3 provide the parts outside the CDR3, is DGGITQSPKYLFRKEGQNVTLSCEQNLNHDAMYWYRQDPGQGLRLIYYSQIVNDFQKGDIAEGYSVSREKKESFPLTVTSAQKNPTAFYLCASRSRGYGNTIYFGEGSWLTVV.

The rearrangement uses TRBV5-1 and TRBJ1-3, with TRBD1 matching over 8 bases. V lost 0 bases, J lost 0 bases, and 5 bases stayed unmatched. This CDR3 comprises 17 residues. The germline gives CDR1 SGHRS, CDR2 YFSETQ. The CDR3 sequence is CASSLGQGIGSGNTIYF. DNA of the CDR3: TGCGCCAGCAGCTTGGGACAGGGGATCGGCTCTGGAAACACCATATATTTT.

With regard to this clone: Additional DNA sequences in this sample encode the identical CDR3. This rearrangement joins TRBV11-3 to TRBJ2-7; no firm D call. V lost 0 bases to trimming and J lost 1 base, with 4 bases between them. From germline, CDR1 is SGHNT and CDR2 YENEEA. The CDR3 runs to 13 residues. CDR3 DNA sequence: TGTGCCAGCAGCTTAGATCTATCCTACGAGCAGTACTTC. Protein: CASSLDLSYEQYF.

The chain employs TRBV7-9 and TRBJ2-7; TRBD2 agrees at 12 bases. CDR1 and CDR2 (germline): SEHNR, FQNEAQ (reference sequence). Germline trimming cut 3 bases from V and 8 bases from J; bases unmatched to any gene: 11. The CDR3 sequence is 16 residues long. CDR3 sequence reads: CASSFISTSGGDQQYF. The CDR3 bases are TGTGCCAGCAGCTTCATTTCGACTAGCGGGGGTGACCAGCAGTACTTC.

In its sample, this clone was seen a few times. The rearrangement joins TRBV28 to TRBJ1-5; D may be TRBD1 (5 bases). Trimming pared 1 base from V and 1 base from J, leaving 5 bases between. Germline V gives CDR1 MDHEN, CDR2 SYDVKM. This CDR3 is 14 amino acids long. The CDR3 nucleotides read TGTGCCAGCAGTTTATCAGGGAGCAATCAGCCCCAGCATTTT. This sequence encodes CASSLSGSNQPQHF.

The V call is TRBV19, the J call TRBJ2-7; maybe TRBD2 (6 bases). This CDR3 contains 15 residues. V was cut by 4 bases and J by 6 bases, with 19 bases left in between. Germline CDR1 is LNHDA and CDR2 is SQIVND (reference sequence). This CDR3 is CASSNPWRGRREQYF. The CDR3 DNA reads TGTGCCAGTAGTAACCCCTGGCGGGGTCGTCGCGAGCAGTACTTC.

V is TRBV2 and J is TRBJ2-1, with 9 positions matching TRBD1. With 4 bases clipped from V and 6 bases from J, the junction kept 7 bases outside the gene matches. The CDR3 loop spans 15 amino acids. CDR1 is SNHLY, CDR2 FYNNEI, per germline. The CDR3 DNA reads TGTGCCAGCAGTGCTAGGACAGGGGAGACCAATGAGCAGTTCTTC. Translated: CASSARTGETNEQFF.

The gene calls are TRBV6-5 and TRBJ1-6, with unresolved D. Trimming stripped 6 bases from V and 7 bases from J, with 16 bases between. The germline CDR1 and CDR2 sequences are MNHEY and SVGAGI. The CDR3 has 15 residues. CDR3 loop: CASSFGISGNSPLHF. CDR3 in DNA: TGTGCCAGCAGCTTTGGAATTTCCGGGAATTCACCCCTCCACTTT.

This chain joins TRBV5-4 and TRBJ2-3, with no clear D. V lost 0 bases and J 2 bases, leaving 4 bases between the germline ends. CDR1 SGHNT and CDR2 YYREEE come from the germline V gene (reference sequence). This CDR3 contains 13 residues. The CDR3 DNA sequence: TGTGCCAGCAGCTTGGCGTCCACAGATACGCAGTATTTT. It codes for CASSLASTDTQYF.

This sequence joins TRBV5-5 and TRBJ1-5, with 8 bases lining up with TRBD1. Per germline, CDR1 SGHKS and CDR2 YYEKEE (reference sequence). Trimming removed 2 bases from V and 5 bases from J; junction bases left unmatched: 3. The CDR3 contains 14 residues. The CDR3 coding sequence is TGTGCCAGCAGCTTTGTACAGGGGGATCAGCCCCAGCATTTT. Amino acids: CASSFVQGDQPQHF.

The rearrangement links TRBV7-8 to TRBJ2-7, with D maybe TRBD1 (6 bases). Looked up from germline, CDR1 is SGHVS and CDR2 is FQNEAQ. V was shortened by 5 bases and J by 1 base, with 15 bases between the two germline ends. CDR3 size: 15 residues. DNA for the CDR3: TGTGCCAGCAGCCCCCGGGACACCAGATCCTACGAGCAGTACTTC. Amino acid sequence: CASSPRDTRSYEQYF.